Each of the 20 T cell receptor beta chains below was sequenced from the same sample in a study of Graves' ophthalmopathy and Graves' hyperthyroidism. Amplification from RNA transcripts yielded the TCR beta CDR3 regions. Amplification began with first-round RT-PCR using HTBI primers, then second-round multiplex PCR was performed. MiXCR, applied by TCRdb to the multiplex PCR reads, yields one record per CDR3 protein. The data hold a few hundred thousand distinct CDR3 sequences, with roughly 39% observed a single time. The sequencing sample was made of peripheral blood or thyroid tissue (not recorded which). These receptors originate from an adult man with Graves' hyperthyroidism.

This clonotype was picked up a small number of times. The J gene is TRBJ1-4, the V gene TRBV5-4; unclear D gene. CDR1 is SGHNT, CDR2 YYREEE, per germline (reference sequence). The germline V and J ends were trimmed by 2 bases and 4 bases, with 9 bases remaining between them. This CDR3 is built from 14 residues. The CDR3 reads CASSLKTVNEKLFF. The CDR3 bases are TGTGCCAGCAGCTTAAAGACGGTTAATGAAAAACTGTTTTTT.

V gene TRBV7-6 combines with J gene TRBJ2-7, with 8 positions matching TRBD2. V gave up 1 base and J gave up 3 bases; unmatched junction bases: 5. Germline values: CDR1 SGHVS, CDR2 FNYEAQ. The CDR3 spans 15 residues. CDR3 amino acids: CASSLGHGGDYEQYF. CDR3 DNA: TGTGCCAGCAGCTTAGGTCACGGGGGGGACTACGAGCAGTACTTC.

The chain couples TRBV7-9 to TRBJ2-5; no clear D gene. The CDR3 extends over 17 amino acids. The germline gives CDR1 SEHNR, CDR2 FQNEAQ (reference sequence). The V gene lost 5 bases and the J gene lost 0 bases, with 19 bases spanning the gap. The CDR3 loop reads CASSQPSQKRYQETQYF. DNA for the CDR3: TGTGCCAGCAGCCAACCCAGCCAAAAGAGGTACCAAGAGACCCAGTACTTC.

The rearrangement links TRBV11-1 to TRBJ2-6; possible D gene TRBD1, 6 bases. V lost 5 bases, J lost 3 bases, and 14 bases lay in between. The CDR3 extends over 16 amino acids. CDR1 and CDR2 from the germline V gene are SGHAT and FQDESV (reference sequence). CDR3 DNA: TGTGCCAGCAGCCTAAGATCAGGGGTTGGGGCCAACGTCCTGACTTTC. This sequence encodes CASSLRSGVGANVLTF.

A remark on this clonotype: This may stem from a read error, because a much larger clone lies one nucleotide away. The V gene is TRBV19, the J gene TRBJ1-2, with D tentatively TRBD1 (5 bases). The V gene's germline CDR1 is LNHDA and CDR2 SQIVND (reference sequence). V was shortened by 4 bases and J by 6 bases, with 24 bases between the two germline ends. This CDR3 has 17 amino acids. The DNA of the CDR3 is TGTGCCAGTAGTACCGGTTTCCCAGAGAGGAAAGGGGATGGCTACACCTTC. This sequence encodes CASSTGFPERKGDGYTF.

This clonotype was observed many times. The chain joins TRBV4-1 to TRBJ1-1; D is uncertain. With 1 base removed from V and 0 bases from J, the gap between germline ends came to 9 bases. CDR1 and CDR2 (germline): MGHRA, YSYEKL. The CDR3 loop spans 15 amino acids. The CDR3 loop reads CASSQGIGMNTEAFF. The CDR3 DNA is TGCGCCAGCAGCCAAGGCATAGGCATGAACACTGAAGCTTTCTTT.

This clonotype appeared a few times. The chain employs TRBV28 and TRBJ2-7, with a tentative D call TRBD2 (6 bases). V lost 5 bases and J lost 2, with 13 bases in between. The CDR3 covers 14 residues. Germline V lookup: CDR1 MDHEN, CDR2 SYDVKM. This chain's CDR3 is CASSKQRVPYEQYF. Written as DNA, the CDR3 is TGTGCCAGCAGTAAACAGCGGGTACCCTACGAGCAGTACTTC.

The sample holds many counts of this clonotype. The chain combines TRBV12-3 or TRBV12-4 with TRBJ2-5; 8 positions match TRBD1. CDR3 size: 14 residues. J lost 7 bases, V lost 5 bases, and 9 bases had no gene match. CDR3 loop: CASSSDRGFGTQYF. The DNA for the CDR3 is TGTGCCAGCAGTAGTGACAGGGGCTTTGGGACCCAGTACTTC.

J is TRBJ2-7 and V is TRBV7-8, with D maybe TRBD1 (5 bases). The CDR3 is 13 residues long. V lost 6 bases and J 5 bases, leaving 14 bases between the germline ends. CDR1 SGHVS and CDR2 FQNEAQ come from the germline V gene. The CDR3 region is CASSFPGPHEQYF. CDR3 nucleotides: TGTGCCAGCAGTTTTCCAGGGCCACACGAGCAGTACTTC.

This clonotype has at least ten counts. The genes are TRBV19 and TRBJ1-6, with no clear D. Trimming removed 1 base from V and 10 bases from J, with 8 bases in between. The CDR3 contains 13 residues. Germline assignment: CDR1 LNHDA and CDR2 SQIVND (reference sequence). The DNA of the CDR3 is TGTGCCAGTAGTATAGGGGGAGGCTCACCCCTCCACTTT. The encoded protein is CASSIGGGSPLHF.

The rearrangement uses TRBV7-3 and TRBJ2-7, with TRBD2 matching over 11 bases. V shed 6 bases, J shed 5 bases, and the junction held 6 bases outside the gene matches. This CDR3 contains 14 residues. Per germline, CDR1 SGHTA and CDR2 FQGTGA. CDR3 sequence reads: CASRTGTSGHEQYF. The CDR3 DNA sequence: TGTGCCAGCAGAACCGGGACTAGCGGACACGAGCAGTACTTC.

Worth noting for this clonotype: One end of the junction is discordant with germline, which a read error may explain. V usage is TRBV2 and J usage is TRBJ2-5; TRBD1 agrees at 7 bases. The CDR3 length is 14 residues. From germline, CDR1 is SNHLY and CDR2 FYNNEI. The CDR3 loop reads CASTTGVYQEAQYF. CDR3 DNA sequence: TGTGCCAGCACCACAGGGGTGTACCAAGAGGCCCAGTACTTC.

Many counts were recorded for this clonotype. The chain joins TRBV5-1 to TRBJ2-7, with 8 bases that match TRBD2. This CDR3 spans 15 amino acids. The V gene end was trimmed by 0 bases and the J gene end by 4 bases; junction bases not matched to a gene: 6. Germline CDR1 is SGHRS and CDR2 is YFSETQ. In DNA form, the CDR3 reads TGCGCCAGCAGCTTGGACAGCGGGAGTTTTTACGAGCAGTACTTC. Its protein product is CASSLDSGSFYEQYF.

Only a few counts were recorded for this clonotype. The V gene is TRBV5-6, the J gene TRBJ2-7; TRBD2 might be the D (6 bases). Trimming cost V 2 bases and J 7 bases, with 22 bases left between them. The germline V gene encodes CDR1 SGHDT and CDR2 YYEEEE. There are 16 residues in the CDR3. CDR3 DNA: TGTGCCAGCAGCTTTGCCCCTTCGGTTCCGAGCGGGGAGCAGTACTTC. This gives the protein CASSFAPSVPSGEQYF.

As to this clonotype: The germline gene is not matched at one end of the junction; a read error may be the cause. The gene calls are TRBV20-1 and TRBJ1-3; D may be TRBD1 (6 bases). The CDR3 extends over 16 amino acids. Per germline, CDR1 DFQATT and CDR2 SNEGSKA (reference sequence). The DNA of the CDR3 is TGCAGTGCTAGCGCCGGGGGGGCTAGCTCTAGAAACACCATATATTTT. This codes for CSASAGGASSRNTIYF.

This clonotype was seen ten or more times. J is TRBJ1-1 and V is TRBV5-5; D is ambiguous. V lost 4 bases and J 1 base, leaving 11 bases between the germline ends. This CDR3 comprises 14 residues. Germline V gene data show CDR1 as SGHKS and CDR2 as YYEKEE (reference sequence). The CDR3 nucleotides read TGTGCCAGCAGCCTGACATTATGGAACACTGAAGCTTTCTTT. Translating it yields CASSLTLWNTEAFF.

The chain combines TRBV7-9 with TRBJ2-3; tentatively, D is TRBD2 (5 bases). Germline CDR1 reads SEHNR; CDR2 reads FQNEAQ (reference sequence). This CDR3 region has 16 residues. Trimming stripped 3 bases from V and 2 bases from J, with 15 bases between. The CDR3 loop is CASSFWASRNTDTQYF. CDR3 nucleotides: TGTGCCAGCAGCTTCTGGGCTAGCAGAAACACAGATACGCAGTATTTT.

The rearrangement uses TRBV7-8 and TRBJ1-2, with TRBD1 identical over 8 bases. The CDR3 is 15 amino acids. CDR1 is SGHVS, CDR2 FQNEAQ, per germline. Unmatched junction bases numbered 6, after V lost 5 bases and J lost 1 base. The CDR3 protein is CASSPDRGDNYGYTF. CDR3 nucleotide sequence: TGTGCCAGCAGCCCCGACAGGGGTGATAACTATGGCTACACCTTC.

This clonotype has a count of ten or more. The chain uses TRBV4-2 and TRBJ1-2; 7 nucleotides line up with TRBD1. Germline V lookup: CDR1 LGHNA, CDR2 YNFKEQ. The CDR3 spans 15 residues. J was trimmed by 4 bases and V by 0 bases; bases with no gene match: 5. The CDR3 DNA reads TGTGCCAGCAGCCAAGATAGGCGGGACAGCTATGGCTACACCTTC. Translated, it gives CASSQDRRDSYGYTF.

There are many counts of this clonotype. The junction differs from germline at one of its ends, possibly a read error. V usage is TRBV6-2 or TRBV6-3 and J usage is TRBJ2-7; D could derive from TRBD1 or TRBD2 (5 bases each). Per germline, CDR1 MNHEY and CDR2 SVGEGT. The CDR3 runs to 9 residues. The CDR3 nucleotides are TGTGCCTCGGGGCACCCTCGGGACTTC. This translates into CASGHPRDF.